The 27 T cell receptor beta chains listed next were all sequenced from one sample in a study of T cell therapy product for transplant patients (dated by TCRdb to about 2019). No antigen has been identified for these receptors. The label of this sample is explained as: roughly 19 nM rapamycin added during CMV-specific T-cell product expansion (Rapa-TCP). With reference to the paper, the sample label is defined as: CMVpp65/IE-1-reactive T cells enriched by IFNgamma capture and expanded in vitro. PBMCs were stimulated for 6 hours with overlapping CMV pp65 and IE-1 peptide pools, each applied at around 0.46 ug/ml. IFNgamma-producing CMV-stimulated cells were positively selected with the IFNgamma Secretion Assay-Cell Enrichment and Detection Kit (Miltenyi Biotec). Enriched IFNgamma+ cells were cultured with irradiated autologous feeders plus either IL-7/IL-15 or IL-2 for roughly 20 days. The library was built by means of the immunoSEQ multiplex PCR assay. The table was pulled from immuneACCESS by TCRdb, which kept in-frame rearrangements only. Such tables lose some clones; where checked, under half of the loss comes from unresolved V genes, and the rest has no known cause. This sample is represented by about 1,000 clones; around 42% of them were singletons. In total, the top ten clones hold 30% to 35% of the sample.

Input material: a sorted cell population cultured from PBMCs. The receptors were sampled from an adult in good health.

The chain is built from TRBV27 and TRBJ2-1, with TRBD1 identical over 8 bases. The CDR3 is made up of 15 amino acids. Unmatched junction bases numbered 3, after V lost 3 bases and J lost 2 bases. Per germline, CDR1 MNHEY and CDR2 SMNVEV (reference sequence). The CDR3 spells CASSFGGQAYNEQFF. Here the CDR3 DNA reads TGTGCCAGCAGTTTTGGGGGACAGGCCTACAATGAGCAGTTCTTC.

The chain links TRBV7-9 to TRBJ2-3; 8 bases line up with TRBD2. CDR1 SEHNR and CDR2 FQNEAQ come from the germline V gene (reference sequence). Losses at the gene ends were 3 bases for V and 0 bases for J; bases not matched to a gene: 11. The CDR3 has 18 amino acids. In DNA, the CDR3 is TGTGCCAGCAGCTTCGGGCGAGTCGGCGGGGGGAGCACAGATACGCAGTATTTT. Translating it yields CASSFGRVGGGSTDTQYF.

The V gene is TRBV5-4, the J gene TRBJ1-1, with 8 bases identical to TRBD1. CDR1 is SGHNT and CDR2 is YYREEE in the germline V gene (reference sequence). J gave up 1 base and V 4 bases, and 6 bases lay outside the gene matches. CDR3 length equals 15 residues. The DNA for the CDR3 is TGTGCCAGCAGCGAACCGGGACAGGCGAACACTGAAGCTTTCTTT. Amino acid sequence: CASSEPGQANTEAFF. The complete variable domain, with remaining parts taken from reference TRBV5-4 and TRBJ1-1, reads ETGVTQSPTHLIKTRGQQVTLRCSSQSGHNTVSWYQQALGQGPQFIFQYYREEENGRGNFPPRFSGLQFPNYSSELNVNALELDDSALYLCASSEPGQANTEAFFGQGTRLTVV.

V usage is TRBV5-3 and J usage is TRBJ2-7, with D tentatively TRBD1 (7 bases). TRBV5-3 is flagged as an ORF with uncertain function. V lost 0 bases to trimming and J lost 5 bases, with 24 bases between them. The CDR3 contains 18 residues. CDR3: CARSLVHRLEGADHEQYF. The CDR3 nucleotides are TGTGCCAGAAGCTTGGTACATCGATTGGAGGGGGCGGACCACGAGCAGTACTTC.

This clone was detected only a few times. The V gene is TRBV7-2, the J gene TRBJ2-3; no clear D gene. The V gene's germline CDR1 is SGHTA and CDR2 FQGNSA. Trimming pared 4 bases from V and 4 bases from J, leaving 12 bases between. There are 14 residues in the CDR3. The CDR3 protein is CASSSWTASDTQYF. CDR3 DNA sequence: TGTGCCAGCAGCTCTTGGACGGCTTCAGATACGCAGTATTTT.

This clone has more than one count but fewer than ten. The rearrangement joins TRBV7-8 to TRBJ1-1; 9 nucleotides line up with TRBD1. Trimming removed 5 bases from V and 11 bases from J; junction bases left unmatched: 15. Germline V gene data show CDR1 as SGHVS and CDR2 as FQNEAQ. The CDR3 has 15 amino acids. The CDR3 sequence is CASSPPGQGMRTAFF. CDR3 bases: TGTGCCAGCAGCCCCCCAGGACAGGGGATGAGAACTGCTTTCTTT.

The chain couples TRBV6-5 to TRBJ1-5; TRBD1 matches 7 bases. This CDR3 is 15 amino acids long. V was pared by 7 bases and J by 3 bases, with 9 bases of the junction left unmatched. Germline CDR1 MNHEY, CDR2 SVGAGI. The CDR3 coding sequence is TGTGCCAGCAAGAGGGACAGCACCTTCAATCAGCCCCAGCATTTT. It yields the protein CASKRDSTFNQPQHF.

This rearrangement joins TRBV6-1 to TRBJ1-3; D remains unclear. The CDR3 contains 14 residues. Trimming stripped 9 bases from V and 0 bases from J, with 12 bases between. Germline V gene data show CDR1 as MNHNS and CDR2 as SASEGT. This CDR3 reads CASGSVNSGNTIYF. CDR3 nucleotide sequence: TGTGCCAGTGGAAGCGTGAACTCTGGAAACACCATATATTTT.

This clone was recorded a few times. V and J are TRBV19 and TRBJ2-7; D is unresolved. V was pared by 8 bases and J by 4 bases, with 9 bases between. This CDR3 has 11 residues. CDR1 LNHDA and CDR2 SQIVND come from the germline V gene (reference sequence). The CDR3 sequence: CASGSGYEQYF. DNA for the CDR3: TGTGCCAGTGGTTCGGGTTACGAGCAGTACTTC.

The V call is TRBV4-2, the J call TRBJ2-7, with a tentative D call TRBD1 (6 bases). The length of the CDR3 is 15 residues. The V gene lost 5 bases and the J gene lost 7 bases, with 21 bases spanning the gap. Germline-derived CDR1 and CDR2 are LGHNA and YNFKEQ. Here the CDR3 DNA reads TGTGCCAGCAGCTTCTCTCTGACAGGCCTCGGGGAGCAGTACTTC. Translated, it gives CASSFSLTGLGEQYF.

The gene calls are TRBV28 and TRBJ1-5; no definite D call. Germline V gives CDR1 MDHEN, CDR2 SYDVKM. Trimming removed 4 bases at V and 5 bases at J, with 12 bases between. This CDR3 region has 14 residues. CDR3 bases: TGTGCCAGCAGTTCCCCTACGACATATCAGCCCCAGCATTTT. Translating it yields CASSSPTTYQPQHF.

The rearrangement uses TRBV2 and TRBJ2-2; 16 bases are shared with TRBD2. Germline V CDR1 and CDR2: SNHLY, FYNNEI. The CDR3 has 16 residues. The V and J ends lost 8 bases and 5 bases, in that order; junction bases with no gene match: 5. This chain's CDR3 is CASGTSGGARTGELFF. The DNA for the CDR3 is TGTGCCAGCGGGACTAGCGGGGGGGCGAGGACCGGGGAGCTGTTTTTT.

The chain recombines TRBV14 with TRBJ2-1; D remains ambiguous. Germline V CDR1 and CDR2: SGHDN, FVKESK. The CDR3 consists of 15 residues. Trimming removed 0 bases from V and 1 base from J, with 7 bases in between. The CDR3 reads CASSQDRVSYNEQFF. DNA of the CDR3: TGTGCCAGCAGCCAAGATCGCGTATCCTACAATGAGCAGTTCTTC. The full variable domain, its missing parts supplied by reference TRBV14 and TRBJ2-1, is EAGVTQFPSHSVIEKGQTVTLRCDPISGHDNLYWYRRVMGKEIKFLLHFVKESKQDESGMPNNRFLAERTGGTYSTLKVQPAELEDSGVYFCASSQDRVSYNEQFFGPGTRLTVL.

This clone appeared once. This rearrangement joins TRBV5-3 to TRBJ2-2; 10 positions agree with TRBD2. TRBV5-3 is an ORF, with its function uncertain. The CDR3 loop spans 15 amino acids. Trimming at V came to 8 bases and at J to 5 bases, leaving 9 bases not matched to a gene. The CDR3 sequence: CARKKRGGGTGELFF. The CDR3 DNA reads as TGTGCCAGGAAAAAGCGGGGGGGTGGGACCGGGGAGCTGTTTTTT.

The CDR3 sequence is CASKRDSTDNEKLFF. In DNA, the CDR3 is TGTGCCAGCAAACGGGACAGCACAGATAATGAAAAACTGTTTTTT. The chain couples TRBV6-5 to TRBJ1-4, with TRBD1 matching 7 bases. V gave up 7 bases and J gave up 4 bases; unmatched junction bases: 9. Looked up from germline, CDR1 is MNHEY and CDR2 is SVGAGI. The CDR3 extends over 15 amino acids.

This clone was found a few times. The rearrangement uses TRBV7-4 and TRBJ1-1; possible D gene TRBD1, 6 bases. The germline V and J ends were trimmed by 4 bases and 3 bases, with 18 bases remaining between them. Per germline, CDR1 SGHVT and CDR2 SQSDAQ. The CDR3 has 16 residues. The CDR3 nucleotides read TGTGCCAGCAGCTCGGCAAGGGGGGGCAAGGACACTGAAGCTTTCTTT. Translated, it gives CASSSARGGKDTEAFF.

The chain links TRBV12-2 to TRBJ2-5. TRBV12-2 is noted as a pseudogene. The CDR3 spans 17 residues. The CDR3 coding sequence is TGTGCAAGTCGCTTAGTCCTAGGGGGGCAAGTAAAAGAGACCCAGTACTTC. Protein sequence: CASRLVLGGQVKETQYF.

The rearrangement joins TRBV15 to TRBJ2-2; TRBD1 agrees at 7 bases. CDR1 is LNHNV, CDR2 YYDKDF, per germline (reference sequence). This CDR3 spans 17 amino acids. The junction had 6 bases not matched to a gene; V was cut back by 0 bases and J by 2 bases. CDR3 protein: CATSRELTGKNTGELFF. The CDR3 nucleotides are TGTGCCACCAGCAGAGAATTGACAGGGAAAAACACCGGGGAGCTGTTTTTT.

Only a few counts were recorded for this clone. The same CDR3 arises from other DNA sequences in this sample as well. The rearrangement joins TRBV7-2 to TRBJ1-3; D not certain. Germline V gene sequence: CDR1 SGHTA, CDR2 FQGNSA. V was cut by 1 base and J by 1 base, with 8 bases left in between. The CDR3 spans 15 residues. CDR3 bases: TGTGCCAGCAGCTTAGAGGCTGTATCTGGAAACACCATATATTTT. Translation gives CASSLEAVSGNTIYF.

The genes are TRBV6-1 and TRBJ1-2, with TRBD1 as a possible D gene (6 bases). Germline V lookup: CDR1 MNHNS, CDR2 SASEGT. The CDR3 has 14 amino acids. Between the trimmed V and J ends, which lost 5 bases and 4 bases, there was a span of 14 bases. The CDR3 protein is CASSSGRGSYGYTF. The CDR3 DNA is TGTGCCAGCAGTTCTGGCAGGGGAAGCTATGGCTACACCTTC.

The table lists this clone with a few counts. V usage is TRBV29-1 and J usage is TRBJ1-1, with D hard to call. The germline gives CDR1 SQVTM, CDR2 ANQGSEA. The CDR3 extends over 13 amino acids. V was shortened by 0 bases and J by 8 bases, with 13 bases between the two germline ends. The CDR3 region has the DNA TGCAGCGTTGAAGATCCGTTTGGAATAGAAGCTTTCTTT. Translated, it gives CSVEDPFGIEAFF. The whole variable domain, filled in from reference TRBV29-1 and TRBJ1-1, reads SAVISQKPSRDICQRGTSLTIQCQVDSQVTMMFWYRQQPGQSLTLIATANQGSEATYESGFVIDKFPISRPNLTFSTLTVSNMSPEDSSIYLCSVEDPFGIEAFFGQGTRLTVV.

The rearrangement uses TRBV5-1 and TRBJ2-5, with 8 bases aligning to TRBD1. V gave up 0 bases and J gave up 5 bases; unmatched junction bases: 6. The CDR3 runs 15 residues. The germline CDR1 and CDR2 sequences are SGHRS and YFSETQ. As DNA, the CDR3 is TGCGCCAGCAGCTTGGTGGCAGGGGGCGGCGAGACCCAGTACTTC. The encoded protein is CASSLVAGGGETQYF.

This chain joins TRBV4-3 and TRBJ2-7; D is uncertain. V was cut by 0 bases and J by 0 bases, with 9 bases left in between. The CDR3 contains 15 residues. Germline V gives CDR1 LGHNA, CDR2 YSLEER. CDR3 sequence: CASSQDSQRSYEQYF. The CDR3 nucleotides read TGCGCCAGCAGCCAAGATAGTCAGCGCTCCTACGAGCAGTACTTC.

The V and J genes are TRBV11-2 and TRBJ1-3; D is ambiguous. Per germline, CDR1 SGHAT and CDR2 FQNNGV. Deletions cut 0 bases from V and 9 bases from J, with 6 bases between. The CDR3 contains 12 residues. The CDR3 DNA reads as TGTGCCAGCAGCTTAGATGGGCTCACCATATATTTT. It codes for CASSLDGLTIYF.

By its share, this clone is large. The genes are TRBV30 and TRBJ1-1; D not certain. CDR1 is GTSNPN and CDR2 is SVGIG in the germline V gene (reference sequence). Between the trimmed V and J ends, which lost 3 bases and 7 bases, there was a span of 9 bases. There are 11 residues in the CDR3. This chain's CDR3 is CAWRGNGEAFF. The CDR3 DNA reads TGTGCCTGGAGAGGAAACGGTGAAGCTTTCTTT. Drawing the rest from reference TRBV30 and TRBJ1-1, the complete variable domain is SQTIHQWPATLVQPVGSPLSLECTVEGTSNPNLYWYRQAAGRGLQLLFYSVGIGQISSEVPQNLSASRPQDRQFILSSKKLLLSDSGFYLCAWRGNGEAFFGQGTRLTVV.

This chain connects TRBV5-6 to TRBJ1-3, with D unclear. CDR1 and CDR2 (germline): SGHDT, YYEEEE. The CDR3 spans 15 residues. Trimming pared 1 base from V and 2 bases from J, leaving 10 bases between. CDR3 sequence: CASSLRTGAGNTIYF. The CDR3 DNA sequence: TGTGCCAGCAGCTTGAGAACTGGGGCTGGAAACACCATATATTTT.

This chain joins TRBV11-3 and TRBJ1-1; no clear D. With 1 base removed from V and 4 bases from J, the gap between germline ends came to 10 bases. CDR3 length: 14 residues. Germline V gene data show CDR1 as SGHNT and CDR2 as YENEEA. DNA of the CDR3: TGTGCCAGCAGCTTAGGTGGCCGCCCCACTGAAGCTTTCTTT. Protein: CASSLGGRPTEAFF.